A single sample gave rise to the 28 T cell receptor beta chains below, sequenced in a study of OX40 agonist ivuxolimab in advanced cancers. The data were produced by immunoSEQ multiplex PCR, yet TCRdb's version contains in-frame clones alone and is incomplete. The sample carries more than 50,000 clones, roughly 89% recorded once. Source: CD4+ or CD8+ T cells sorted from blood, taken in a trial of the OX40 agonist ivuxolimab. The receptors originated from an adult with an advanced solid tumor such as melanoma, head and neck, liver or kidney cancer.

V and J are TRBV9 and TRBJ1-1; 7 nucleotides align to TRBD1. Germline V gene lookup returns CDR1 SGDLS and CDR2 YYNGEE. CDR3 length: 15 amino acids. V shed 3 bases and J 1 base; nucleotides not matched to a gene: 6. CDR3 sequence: CASSGRSGGNTEAFF. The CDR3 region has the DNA TGTGCCAGCAGCGGGAGATCAGGGGGGAACACTGAAGCTTTCTTT. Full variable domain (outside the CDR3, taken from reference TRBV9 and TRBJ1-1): DSGVTQTPKHLITATGQRVTLRCSPRSGDLSVYWYQQSLDQGLQFLIQYYNGEERAKGNILERFSAQQFPDLHSELNLSSLELGDSALYFCASSGRSGGNTEAFFGQGTRLTVV.

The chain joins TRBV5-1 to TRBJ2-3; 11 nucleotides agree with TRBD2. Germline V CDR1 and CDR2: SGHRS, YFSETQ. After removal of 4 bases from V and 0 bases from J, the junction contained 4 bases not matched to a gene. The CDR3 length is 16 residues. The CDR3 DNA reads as TGCGCCAGCAGCCAGGGACTAGCGGCTAGCACAGATACGCAGTATTTT. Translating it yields CASSQGLAASTDTQYF.

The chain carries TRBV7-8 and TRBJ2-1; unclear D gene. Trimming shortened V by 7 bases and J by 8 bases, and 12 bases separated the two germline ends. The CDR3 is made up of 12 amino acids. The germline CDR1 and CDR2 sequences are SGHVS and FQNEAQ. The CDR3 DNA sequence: TGTGCCAGCACCGTGGGGATAGATGAGCAGTTCTTC. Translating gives CASTVGIDEQFF.

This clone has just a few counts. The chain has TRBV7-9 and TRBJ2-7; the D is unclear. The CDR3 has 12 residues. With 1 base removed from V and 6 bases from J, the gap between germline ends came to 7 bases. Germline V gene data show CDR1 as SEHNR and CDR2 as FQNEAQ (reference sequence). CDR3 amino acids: CASSLVPTEQYF. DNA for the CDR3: TGTGCCAGCAGCTTAGTCCCGACCGAGCAGTACTTC.

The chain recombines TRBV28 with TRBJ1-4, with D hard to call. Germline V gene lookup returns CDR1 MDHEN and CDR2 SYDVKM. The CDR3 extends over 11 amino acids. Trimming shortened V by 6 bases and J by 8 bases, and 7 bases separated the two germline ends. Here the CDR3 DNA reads TGTGCCAGCAGCCGCGGAGAAAAACTGTTTTTT. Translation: CASSRGEKLFF.

The CDR3 coding sequence is TGCGCCAGCAGCCAAGATCCCCAGGGGGCGAGAGAGCAGTACTTC. It yields the protein CASSQDPQGAREQYF. This chain connects TRBV4-1 to TRBJ2-7, with 8 bases aligning to TRBD1. V lost 0 bases, J lost 7 bases, and 8 bases stayed unmatched. The CDR3 is 15 amino acids. The germline CDR1 and CDR2 sequences are MGHRA and YSYEKL.

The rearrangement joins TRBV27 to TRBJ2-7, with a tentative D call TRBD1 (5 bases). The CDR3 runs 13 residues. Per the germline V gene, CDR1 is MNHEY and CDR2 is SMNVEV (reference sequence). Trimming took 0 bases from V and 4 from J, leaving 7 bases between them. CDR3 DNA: TGTGCCAGCAGTTTATCCAGACAGTACGAGCAGTACTTC. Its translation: CASSLSRQYEQYF.

CDR3: CASSPTSGRDTGELFF. CDR3 sequence (DNA): TGTGCCAGTAGTCCTACTAGCGGGAGGGACACCGGGGAGCTGTTTTTT. V is TRBV19 and J is TRBJ2-2, with 13 positions matching TRBD2. This CDR3 is built from 16 residues. V was clipped by 5 bases and J by 3 bases; unmatched bases: 3. Germline V CDR1 and CDR2: LNHDA, SQIVND (reference sequence).

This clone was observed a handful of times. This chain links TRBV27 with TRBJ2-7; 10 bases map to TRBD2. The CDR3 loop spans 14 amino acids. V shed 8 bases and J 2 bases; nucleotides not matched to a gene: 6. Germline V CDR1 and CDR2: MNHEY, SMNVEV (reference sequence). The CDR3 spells CASGPSGRAYEQYF. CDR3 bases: TGTGCCAGCGGGCCTAGCGGGAGAGCCTACGAGCAGTACTTC.

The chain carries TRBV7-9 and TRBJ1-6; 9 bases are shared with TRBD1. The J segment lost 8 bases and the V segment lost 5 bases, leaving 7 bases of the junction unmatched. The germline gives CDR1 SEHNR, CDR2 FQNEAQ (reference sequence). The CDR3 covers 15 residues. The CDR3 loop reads CASSTQGQGYSPLHF. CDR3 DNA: TGTGCCAGCAGCACCCAGGGACAGGGTTATTCACCCCTCCACTTT.

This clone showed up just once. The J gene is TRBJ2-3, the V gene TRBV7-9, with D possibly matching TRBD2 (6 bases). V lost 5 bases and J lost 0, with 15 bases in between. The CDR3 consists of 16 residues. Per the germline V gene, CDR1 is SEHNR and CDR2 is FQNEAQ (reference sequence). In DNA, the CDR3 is TGTGCCAGCAGCCCAGCGCGGGGCTCTAGCACAGATACGCAGTATTTT. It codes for CASSPARGSSTDTQYF.

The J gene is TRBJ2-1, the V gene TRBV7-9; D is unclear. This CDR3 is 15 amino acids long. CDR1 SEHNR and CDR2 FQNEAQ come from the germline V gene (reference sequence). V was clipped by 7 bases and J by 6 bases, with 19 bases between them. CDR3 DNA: TGTGCCAGCACCCTTCTCCGGACCCGCGCCAATGAGCAGTTCTTC. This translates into CASTLLRTRANEQFF.

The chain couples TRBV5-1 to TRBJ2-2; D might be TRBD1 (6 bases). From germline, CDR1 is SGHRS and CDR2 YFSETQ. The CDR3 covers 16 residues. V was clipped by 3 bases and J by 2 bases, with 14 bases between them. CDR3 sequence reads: CASSWRTAANTGELFF. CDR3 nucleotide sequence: TGCGCCAGCAGCTGGAGGACAGCTGCTAACACCGGGGAGCTGTTTTTT.

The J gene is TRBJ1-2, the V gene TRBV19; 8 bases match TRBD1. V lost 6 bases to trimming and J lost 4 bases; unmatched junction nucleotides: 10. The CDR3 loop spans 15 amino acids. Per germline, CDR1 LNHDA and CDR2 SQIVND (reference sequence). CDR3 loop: CASSRRGQVIYGYTF. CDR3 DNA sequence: TGTGCCAGTAGCCGTAGGGGACAGGTCATCTATGGCTACACCTTC.

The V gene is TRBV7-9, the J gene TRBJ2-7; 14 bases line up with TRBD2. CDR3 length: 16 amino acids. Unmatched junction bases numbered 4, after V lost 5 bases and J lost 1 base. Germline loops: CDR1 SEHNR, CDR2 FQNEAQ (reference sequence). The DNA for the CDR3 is TGTGCCAGCAGCCCGGGACTAGCGGGAGCTTCCTACGAGCAGTACTTC. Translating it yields CASSPGLAGASYEQYF. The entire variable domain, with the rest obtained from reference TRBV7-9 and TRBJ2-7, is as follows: DTGVSQNPRHKITKRGQNVTFRCDPISEHNRLYWYRQTLGQGPEFLTYFQNEAQLEKSRLLSDRFSAERPKGSFSTLEIQRTEQGDSAMYLCASSPGLAGASYEQYFGPGTRLTVT.

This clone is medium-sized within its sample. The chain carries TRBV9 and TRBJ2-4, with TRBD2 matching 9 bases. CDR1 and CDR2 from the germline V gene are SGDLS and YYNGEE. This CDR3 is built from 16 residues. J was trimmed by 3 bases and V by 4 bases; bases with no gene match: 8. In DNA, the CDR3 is TGTGCCAGCAGCCCGATAGCGGGAGTAGTCAAAAACATTCAGTACTTC. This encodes CASSPIAGVVKNIQYF.

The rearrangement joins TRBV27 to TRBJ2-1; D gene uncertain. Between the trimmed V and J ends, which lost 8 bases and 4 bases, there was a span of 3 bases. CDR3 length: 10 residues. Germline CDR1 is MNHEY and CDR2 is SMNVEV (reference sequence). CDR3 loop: CASGYNEQFF. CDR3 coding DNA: TGTGCCAGCGGTTACAATGAGCAGTTCTTC.

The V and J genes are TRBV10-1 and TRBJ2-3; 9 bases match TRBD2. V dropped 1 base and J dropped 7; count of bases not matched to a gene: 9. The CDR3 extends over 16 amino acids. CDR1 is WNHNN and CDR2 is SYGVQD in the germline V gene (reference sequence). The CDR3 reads CASSEYSGGLKNTQYF. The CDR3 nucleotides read TGCGCCAGCAGTGAGTACAGCGGGGGGCTGAAAAATACGCAGTATTTT.

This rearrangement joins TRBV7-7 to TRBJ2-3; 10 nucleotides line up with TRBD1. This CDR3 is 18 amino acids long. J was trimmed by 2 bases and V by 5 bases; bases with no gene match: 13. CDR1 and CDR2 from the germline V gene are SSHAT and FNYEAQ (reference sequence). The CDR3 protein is CASSLRPGTGAFTDTQYF. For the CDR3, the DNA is TGTGCCAGCAGCCTTAGACCTGGGACAGGGGCTTTCACAGATACGCAGTATTTT.

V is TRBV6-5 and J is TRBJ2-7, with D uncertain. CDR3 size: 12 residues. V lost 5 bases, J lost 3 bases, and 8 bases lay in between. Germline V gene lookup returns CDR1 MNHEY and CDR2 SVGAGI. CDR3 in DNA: TGTGCCAGCAGTGATGGGCTCTACGAGCAGTACTTC. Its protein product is CASSDGLYEQYF.

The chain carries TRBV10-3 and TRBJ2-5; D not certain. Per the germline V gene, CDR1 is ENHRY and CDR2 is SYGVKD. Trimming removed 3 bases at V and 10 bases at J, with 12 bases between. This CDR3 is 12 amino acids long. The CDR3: CAISDGRVLQYF. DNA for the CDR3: TGTGCCATCAGTGACGGTCGGGTGCTCCAGTACTTC.

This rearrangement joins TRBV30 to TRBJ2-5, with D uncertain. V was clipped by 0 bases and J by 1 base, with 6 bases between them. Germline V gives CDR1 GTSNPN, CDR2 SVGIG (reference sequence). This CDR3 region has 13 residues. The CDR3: CAWSVLSQETQYF. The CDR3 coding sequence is TGTGCCTGGAGTGTACTCAGCCAAGAGACCCAGTACTTC.

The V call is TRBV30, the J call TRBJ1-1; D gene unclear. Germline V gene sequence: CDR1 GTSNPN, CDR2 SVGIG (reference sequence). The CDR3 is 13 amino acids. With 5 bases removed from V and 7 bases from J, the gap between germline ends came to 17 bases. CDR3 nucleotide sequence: TGTGCCTGGGAGAGGGTAGGATTGTATGAAGCTTTCTTT. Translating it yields CAWERVGLYEAFF.

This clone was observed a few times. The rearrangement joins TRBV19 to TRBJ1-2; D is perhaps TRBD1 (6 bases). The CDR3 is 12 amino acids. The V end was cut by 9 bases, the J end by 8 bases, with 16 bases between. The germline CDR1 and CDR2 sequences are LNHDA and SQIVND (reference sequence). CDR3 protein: CASQPGGFGYTF. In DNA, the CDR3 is TGTGCCAGCCAGCCCGGGGGCTTCGGCTACACCTTC.

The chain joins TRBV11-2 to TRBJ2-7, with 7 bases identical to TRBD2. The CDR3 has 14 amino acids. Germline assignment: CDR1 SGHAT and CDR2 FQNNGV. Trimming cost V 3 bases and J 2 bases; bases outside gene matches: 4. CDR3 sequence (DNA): TGTGCCAGCAGCTTCGGCGGGGGAACCTACGAGCAGTACTTC. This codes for CASSFGGGTYEQYF.

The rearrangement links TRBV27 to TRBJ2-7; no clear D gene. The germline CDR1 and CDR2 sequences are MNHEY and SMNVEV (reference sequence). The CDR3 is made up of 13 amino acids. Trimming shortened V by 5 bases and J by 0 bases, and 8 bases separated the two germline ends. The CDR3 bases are TGTGCCAGCAGTACGGTATACTCCTACGAGCAGTACTTC. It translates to CASSTVYSYEQYF.

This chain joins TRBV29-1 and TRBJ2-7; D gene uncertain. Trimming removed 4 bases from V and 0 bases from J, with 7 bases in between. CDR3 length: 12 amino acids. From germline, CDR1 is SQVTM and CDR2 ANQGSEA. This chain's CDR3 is CSVVDGSYEQYF. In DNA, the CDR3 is TGCAGCGTTGTTGACGGCTCCTACGAGCAGTACTTC.

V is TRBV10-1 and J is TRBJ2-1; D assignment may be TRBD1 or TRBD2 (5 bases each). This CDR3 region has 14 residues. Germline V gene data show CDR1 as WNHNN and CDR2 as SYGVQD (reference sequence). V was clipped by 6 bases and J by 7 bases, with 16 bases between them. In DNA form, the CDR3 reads TGCGCCAGCAGCCGGGACCCCTCTGGGAATGAGCAGTTCTTC. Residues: CASSRDPSGNEQFF.